The 14 T cell receptor beta chains presented below share a single source sample, sequenced in a study of T cell clonality in common variable immunodeficiency. Study-level findings and limits: In common variable immunodeficiency, TCR beta chains reportedly carried fewer deletions and N-nucleotide insertions.

The method was immunoSEQ multiplex PCR; TCRdb's version includes in-frame clones alone and lacks a portion of them. Recorded here are approximately 30,000 clones, with no singletons, and the ten leading clones hold under 4.5%. Antigen specificity for these receptors is unknown. The material sequenced was peripheral blood mononuclear cells. These receptors were collected from a human donor with common variable immunodeficiency.

This clone was seen only a few times. The CDR3 end lies 3 residues beyond the end of the read and is filled in from the germline J gene. The chain carries TRBV19 and TRBJ2-2, with 9 bases fitting TRBD2. The V segment lost 7 bases and the J segment 0 bases; nucleotides outside the gene matches: 15. The germline V gene has CDR1 LNHDA and CDR2 SQIVND (reference sequence). This CDR3 contains 19 residues. The CDR3 sequence is CASKGNGYSGGTNTGELFF. The covered CDR3 bases are TGTGCCAGTAAAGGAAATGGCTATAGCGGGGGAACGAACACCGGGGAG.

This clone was recorded at least ten times. Read data end 3 residues before the CDR3 end; the end is taken from the germline J gene. The chain combines TRBV7-6 with TRBJ2-3, with 10 nucleotides matching TRBD2. V lost 3 bases, J lost 6 bases, and 6 bases stayed unmatched. This CDR3 region has 15 residues. Germline CDR1 and CDR2: SGHVS and FNYEAQ. CDR3 DNA, as far as it was read: TGTGCCAGCAGCTTGACTAGCGGGTTCCGGGATACG. Translated: CASSLTSGFRDT. The whole CDR3 protein is CASSLTSGFRDTQYF.

This clone came up a few times. With the read ending 3 residues before the CDR3 end, the germline J gene is used to fill in that end. In the same sample, other DNA sequences code for this CDR3. The gene calls are TRBV30 and TRBJ1-6; a weak D match, TRBD1 (6 bases). The germline gives CDR1 GTSNPN, CDR2 SVGIG (reference sequence). Trimming removed 2 bases from V and 9 bases from J, with 14 bases in between. The CDR3 has 14 residues. The CDR3: CAWSLGTWGSPLHF. CDR3 DNA (partial): TGTGCCTGGAGTCTGGGGACATGGGGTTCACCC.

The table lists this clone with a few counts. The read finishes 3 residues shy of the CDR3 end, and the germline J gene is used to complete it. V usage is TRBV11-2 and J usage is TRBJ2-7; 7 nucleotides line up with TRBD2. This CDR3 comprises 15 residues. Germline lookup yields CDR1 SGHAT and CDR2 FQNNGV. The ends lost 0 bases at V and 6 bases at J; junction bases unmatched: 8. CDR3 in amino acids: CASSLEFAGVSEQYF. The CDR3 DNA, read in part, is TGTGCCAGCAGCTTAGAATTTGCGGGAGTGAGCGAG.

At least ten counts were recorded for this clone. The CDR3 protein is CASSLSVGPGTQYF. CDR3 bases read: TGTGCCAGCAGCTTAAGTGTGGGTCCGGGGACC. J is TRBJ2-5 and V is TRBV7-3, with unresolved D. With the read ending 3 residues before the CDR3 end, the germline J gene is used to fill in that end. The CDR3 is made up of 14 amino acids. V shed 1 base and J shed 7 bases, with 13 bases lying between them. Germline V gene lookup returns CDR1 SGHTA and CDR2 FQGTGA.

Regarding this clone: The read halts 3 residues ahead of the CDR3 end, with the missing end drawn from the germline J gene. The chain couples TRBV20-1 to TRBJ2-3, with 9 bases fitting TRBD2. The V gene end was trimmed by 2 bases and the J gene end by 4 bases; junction bases not matched to a gene: 7. Per germline, CDR1 DFQATT and CDR2 SNEGSKA (reference sequence). The CDR3 contains 15 residues. CDR3 bases read: TGCAGTGCTAGATTTAGCGGGAGTGTCGCAGATACG. Residues: CSARFSGSVADT. The CDR3 as a whole reads CSARFSGSVADTQYF.

The part of the CDR3 DNA that was read is TGCAGTGCCCTCAAGGGGGCAGTAAACGAG. Encoded protein: CSALKGAVNE. Given in full, the CDR3 is CSALKGAVNEQYF. J is TRBJ2-7 and V is TRBV20-1; 7 bases line up with TRBD1. The CDR3 end lies 3 residues beyond the end of the read and is filled in from the germline J gene. The trim removed 6 bases at V and 5 bases at J, leaving 10 bases unmatched. Germline-derived CDR1 and CDR2 are DFQATT and SNEGSKA (reference sequence). This CDR3 is 13 amino acids long.

Turning to this clone: The read finishes 3 residues shy of the CDR3 end, and the germline J gene is used to complete it. This sequence joins TRBV18 and TRBJ2-5; D not resolved. Germline values: CDR1 KGHSH, CDR2 LQKENI. The CDR3 is 12 residues long. V was shortened by 1 base and J by 6 bases, with 6 bases between the two germline ends. CDR3 DNA (partial): TGTGCCAGCTCACCACGTCTACAGACC. Translation gives CASSPRLQT. The full CDR3 protein is CASSPRLQTQYF.

This clone showed up just a few times. With the read ending 3 residues before the CDR3 end, the germline J gene is used to fill in that end. The genes are TRBV19 and TRBJ2-7; TRBD2 agrees at 7 bases. The CDR3 covers 15 residues. CDR1 and CDR2 (germline): LNHDA, SQIVND (reference sequence). V was clipped by 5 bases and J by 2 bases; unmatched bases: 9. CDR3 bases read: TGTGCCAGTAGTCCGCGGGACGGGGGGACCTACGAG. Translating it yields CASSPRDGGTYE. The full-length CDR3 reads as CASSPRDGGTYEQYF.

With regard to this clone: The CDR3 extends 3 residues past the end of the read, so its final part is completed from the germline J gene. This chain links TRBV5-1 with TRBJ2-7; 7 nucleotides match TRBD1. The CDR3 is 14 residues long. Per germline, CDR1 SGHRS and CDR2 YFSETQ. V gave up 4 bases and J gave up 1 base; unmatched junction bases: 5. CDR3 region: CASSLNRGSYEQYF. The CDR3 bases that were read are TGCGCCAGCAGCCTCAACAGGGGTTCCTACGAG.

Comments on this clone: The CDR3 goes on 3 residues after the read ends, and that part is filled in from the germline J gene. The chain combines TRBV18 with TRBJ2-1; 10 bases map to TRBD2. The CDR3 spans 18 residues. Per germline, CDR1 KGHSH and CDR2 LQKENI. The J segment lost 2 bases and the V segment lost 3 bases, leaving 10 bases of the junction unmatched. CDR3 sequence: CASSPGLARGRAYNEQFF. The covered CDR3 bases are TGTGCCAGCTCACCGGGACTAGCGAGAGGACGGGCCTACAATGAG.

This clone has more than one count but fewer than ten. The sequenced fragment ends 3 residues before the CDR3 boundary, so the rest is inferred from the germline J gene. The chain has TRBV18 and TRBJ2-7; a weak D match, TRBD2 (5 bases). CDR3 length: 15 amino acids. Germline assignment: CDR1 KGHSH and CDR2 LQKENI. V was shortened by 2 bases and J by 6 bases, with 17 bases between the two germline ends. The CDR3 protein is CASSPLNSPDSEQYF. The part of the CDR3 DNA that was read is TGTGCCAGCTCACCATTGAACAGCCCGGACTCCGAG.

This clone came up many times. With the read ending 3 residues before the CDR3 end, the germline J gene is used to fill in that end. The rearrangement uses TRBV18 and TRBJ2-2; 7 nucleotides align to TRBD1. The V gene end was trimmed by 3 bases and the J gene end by 2 bases; junction bases not matched to a gene: 9. The CDR3 covers 17 residues. Germline V CDR1 and CDR2: KGHSH, LQKENI. The CDR3: CASSPLGQDANTGELFF. The sequenced part of the CDR3 DNA is TGTGCCAGCTCACCCCTCGGACAGGATGCCAACACCGGGGAG.

This clone occurred a few times. The DNA ends 3 residues before the CDR3 does, and the rest of the CDR3 is filled in from the germline J gene. V gene TRBV18 combines with J gene TRBJ2-4; 10 bases match TRBD1. Germline V gene data show CDR1 as KGHSH and CDR2 as LQKENI. The CDR3 is 15 residues long. V lost 3 bases and J lost 8; bases outside the gene matches: 7. The CDR3 is CASSPGGQGLHIQYF. The CDR3 bases that were read are TGTGCCAGCTCACCGGGGGGACAGGGGCTGCACATT.